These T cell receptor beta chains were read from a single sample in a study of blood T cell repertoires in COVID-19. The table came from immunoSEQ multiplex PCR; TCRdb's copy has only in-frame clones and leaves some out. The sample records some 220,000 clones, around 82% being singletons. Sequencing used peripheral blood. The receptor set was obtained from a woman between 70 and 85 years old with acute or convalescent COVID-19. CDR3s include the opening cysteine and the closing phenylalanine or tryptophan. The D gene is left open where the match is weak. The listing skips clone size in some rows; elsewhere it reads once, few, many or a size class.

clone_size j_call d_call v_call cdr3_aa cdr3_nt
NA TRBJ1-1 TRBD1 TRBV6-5 CASRYDRDREAFF TGTGCCAGCAGATACGACAGGGATCGAGAGGCTTTCTTT
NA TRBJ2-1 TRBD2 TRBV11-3 CASSLRRGGDEQFF TGTGCCAGCAGCTTACGACGGGGGGGCGATGAGCAGTTCTTC
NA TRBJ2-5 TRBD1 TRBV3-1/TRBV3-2 CASSQIRTGSETQYF TGTGCCAGCAGCCAAATACGGACAGGGTCAGAGACCCAGTACTTC
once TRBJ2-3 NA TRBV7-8 CASSSESNQDTQYF TGCGCCAGCAGCTCCGAATCTAACCAAGATACGCAGTATTTT
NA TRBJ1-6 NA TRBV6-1 CASSDNGQIYNSPLHF TGTGCCAGCAGTGATAACGGACAGATCTATAATTCACCCCTCCACTTT
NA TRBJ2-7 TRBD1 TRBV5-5 CASTPGTDPYEQYF TGTGCCAGCACCCCAGGGACAGACCCTTACGAGCAGTACTTC
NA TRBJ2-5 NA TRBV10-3 CAISEGDTQETQYF TGTGCCATCAGTGAGGGGGACACCCAAGAGACCCAGTACTTC
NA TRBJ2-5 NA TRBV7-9 CASSLGAGEVGETQYF TGTGCCAGCAGCTTAGGCGCTGGGGAGGTGGGGGAGACCCAGTACTTC
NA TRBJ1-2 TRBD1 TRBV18 CASSSDSGDSPYGYTF TGTGCCAGCTCATCCGATTCCGGGGACAGCCCCTATGGCTACACCTTC
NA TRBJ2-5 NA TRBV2 CASSLLLGQETQYF TGTGCCAGCAGTCTACTACTAGGCCAAGAGACCCAGTACTTC
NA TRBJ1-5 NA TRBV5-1 CASSLVGEMNQPQHF TGCGCCAGCAGCTTGGTAGGGGAAATGAATCAGCCCCAGCATTTT
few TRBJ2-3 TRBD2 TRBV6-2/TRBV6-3 CASSFHPGLDFYTQYF TGTGCCAGCAGTTTCCATCCGGGACTAGATTTTTATACGCAGTATTTT
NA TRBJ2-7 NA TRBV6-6 CASRAGGPSYEQYF TGTGCCAGCAGAGCCGGGGGGCCTTCCTACGAGCAGTACTTC
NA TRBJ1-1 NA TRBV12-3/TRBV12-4 CASRVAGNGEAFF TGTGCCAGCAGAGTTGCAGGGAATGGTGAAGCTTTCTTT
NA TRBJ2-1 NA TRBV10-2 CASKQTFPYNEQFF TGCGCCAGCAAACAGACATTCCCCTACAATGAGCAGTTCTTC
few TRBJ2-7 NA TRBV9 CASSVEDSPTYEQYF TGTGCCAGCAGCGTAGAAGATAGCCCCACCTACGAGCAGTACTTC
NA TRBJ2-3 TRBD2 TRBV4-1 CASSQSSGVRDTQYF TGCGCCAGCAGCCAAAGTAGCGGGGTCAGAGATACGCAGTATTTT
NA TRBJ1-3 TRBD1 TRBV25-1 CASSPDRGVGNTIYF TGTGCCAGCAGCCCAGACAGGGGGGTAGGAAACACCATATATTTT
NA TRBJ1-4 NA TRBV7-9 CASKRTGNNEKLFF TGTGCCAGCAAAAGAACGGGGAATAATGAAAAACTGTTTTTT
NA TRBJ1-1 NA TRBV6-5 CAVRAVDTEAFF TGTGCCGTCAGGGCTGTCGACACTGAAGCTTTCTTT
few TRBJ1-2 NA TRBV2 CASSSRRLYGYTF TGTGCCAGCAGCAGCCGGAGGCTCTATGGCTACACCTTC
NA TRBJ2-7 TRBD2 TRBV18 CASSPSGGAFNEQYF TGTGCCAGCTCACCTAGCGGGGGGGCTTTCAACGAGCAGTACTTC
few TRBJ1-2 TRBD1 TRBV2 CATQGTGPGGYTF TGTGCCACCCAGGGGACAGGGCCGGGAGGCTACACCTTC
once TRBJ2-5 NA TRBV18 CASSPNGGKETQYF TGTGCCAGCTCACCCAACGGGGGTAAAGAGACCCAGTACTTC
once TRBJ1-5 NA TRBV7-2 CASSSGTINNQPQHF TGTGCCAGCAGCTCCGGGACAATTAACAATCAGCCCCAGCATTTT
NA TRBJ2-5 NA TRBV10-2 CASTRGQETQYF TGCGCCAGCACCCGGGGGCAAGAGACCCAGTACTTC
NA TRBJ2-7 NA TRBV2 CASSWTVNSYEQYF TGTGCCAGCAGTTGGACAGTTAACTCCTACGAGCAGTACTTC
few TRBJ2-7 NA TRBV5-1 CASSRGWGQRGSGEQYF TGCGCCAGCAGCCGGGGGTGGGGTCAACGAGGGTCTGGCGAGCAGTACTTC
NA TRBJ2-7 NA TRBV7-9 CASSLTAGQSYEQYF TGTGCCAGCAGCTTAACGGCGGGACAGTCCTACGAGCAGTACTTC
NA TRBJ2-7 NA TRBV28 CASHRQAYEQYF TGTGCCAGCCACCGACAGGCCTACGAGCAGTACTTC
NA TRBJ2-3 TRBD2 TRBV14 CASSTLAGGGTQYF TGTGCCAGCAGTACTCTAGCGGGGGGAGGGACGCAGTATTTT
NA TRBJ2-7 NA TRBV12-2 CASRLINLPRLSFRFYEQYF TGTGCAAGTCGCTTAATTAACCTGCCCAGGCTCAGTTTTCGGTTCTACGAGCAGTACTTC
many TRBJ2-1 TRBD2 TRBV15 CATSGVAGLAGGHSYNEQFF TGTGCCACCAGCGGGGTAGCGGGACTAGCGGGGGGCCATTCCTACAATGAGCAGTTCTTC
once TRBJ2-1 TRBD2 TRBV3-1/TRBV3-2 CASSLTSGNNEQFF TGTGCCAGCAGCCTGACTAGCGGAAACAATGAGCAGTTCTTC
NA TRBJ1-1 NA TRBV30 CAWSVYNTEAFF TGTGCCTGGAGTGTATATAACACTGAAGCTTTCTTT
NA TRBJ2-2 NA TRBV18 CASPRGLDTGELFF TGTGCCAGCCCCCGAGGGCTGGACACCGGGGAGCTGTTTTTT
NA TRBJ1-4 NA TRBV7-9 CASSLGEVGKLFF TGTGCCAGCAGCTTAGGAGAGGTGGGAAAACTGTTTTTT
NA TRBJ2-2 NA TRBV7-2 CASGSGWTAGELFF TGTGCCTCGGGGAGCGGGTGGACGGCCGGGGAGCTGTTTTTT
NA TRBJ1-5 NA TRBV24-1 CATSGTGTIGQPQHF TGTGCCACCAGTGGAACCGGGACTATAGGTCAGCCCCAGCATTTT